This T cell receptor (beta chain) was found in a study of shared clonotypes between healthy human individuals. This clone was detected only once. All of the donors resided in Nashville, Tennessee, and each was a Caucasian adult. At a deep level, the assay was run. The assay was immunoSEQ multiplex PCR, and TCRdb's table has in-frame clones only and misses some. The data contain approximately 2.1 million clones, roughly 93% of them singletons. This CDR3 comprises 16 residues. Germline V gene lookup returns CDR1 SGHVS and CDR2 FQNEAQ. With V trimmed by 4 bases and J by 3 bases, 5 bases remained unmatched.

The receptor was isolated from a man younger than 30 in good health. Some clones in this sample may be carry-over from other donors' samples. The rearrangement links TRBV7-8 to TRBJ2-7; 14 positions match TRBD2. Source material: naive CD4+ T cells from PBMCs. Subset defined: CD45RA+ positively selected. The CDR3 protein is CASSSGGLAGVYEQYF. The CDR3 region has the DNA TGTGCCAGCAGCTCCGGGGGACTAGCGGGAGTCTACGAGCAGTACTTC.